This T cell receptor beta chain was identified during a study of CD8 T cells in ankylosing spondylitis. Study results and caveats: Significant enrichment of disease-linked clones was reported in matched ankylosing spondylitis synovial fluid. Reactive arthritis synovial fluid and blood previously showed some of these motif variants. What appeared characteristic of ankylosing spondylitis blood was a TCR beta motif of several highly homologous variants.

V was pared by 1 base and J by 5 bases, with 9 bases between. The CDR3 covers 14 residues. On this clonotype: Antigen unknown.

Generation of TCR beta libraries employed quantitative 5'-RACE incorporating molecular barcodes. TCRdb recomputed calls from the 5' RACE reads with MiXCR, one row per CDR3 protein. The table lists 220,000 or so distinct CDR3 sequences, about 16% of them singletons. J is TRBJ1-5 and V is TRBV12-3 or TRBV12-4; D might be TRBD1 (6 bases). Sequenced input: blood, either unsorted or a sorted T cell fraction (not recorded which). The TCR sequence derives from a male donor with ankylosing spondylitis. The CDR3 is CASSLDRADQPQHF. Written as DNA, the CDR3 is TGTGCCAGCAGTTTAGACAGGGCAGATCAGCCCCAGCATTTT.